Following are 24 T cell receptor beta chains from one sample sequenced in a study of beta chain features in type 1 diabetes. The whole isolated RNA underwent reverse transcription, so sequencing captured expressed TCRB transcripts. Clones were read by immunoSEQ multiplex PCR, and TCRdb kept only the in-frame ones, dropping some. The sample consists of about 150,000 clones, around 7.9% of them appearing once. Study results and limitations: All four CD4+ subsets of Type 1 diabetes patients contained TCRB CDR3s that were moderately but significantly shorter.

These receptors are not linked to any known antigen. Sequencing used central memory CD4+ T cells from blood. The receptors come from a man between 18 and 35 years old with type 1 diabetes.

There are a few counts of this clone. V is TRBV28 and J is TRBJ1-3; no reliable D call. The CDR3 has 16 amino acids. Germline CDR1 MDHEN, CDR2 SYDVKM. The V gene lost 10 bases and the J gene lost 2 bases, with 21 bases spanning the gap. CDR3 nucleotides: TGTGCCACCGAAACGGAGCGCAGCGAAACTGGAAACACCATATATTTT. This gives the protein CATETERSETGNTIYF.

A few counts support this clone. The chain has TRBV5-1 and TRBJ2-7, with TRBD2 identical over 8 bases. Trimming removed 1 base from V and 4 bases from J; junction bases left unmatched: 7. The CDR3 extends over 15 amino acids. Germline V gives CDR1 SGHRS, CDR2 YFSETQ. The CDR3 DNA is TGCGCCAGCAGCTTGTTAGCGGGACAACCATACGAGCAGTACTTC. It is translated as CASSLLAGQPYEQYF.

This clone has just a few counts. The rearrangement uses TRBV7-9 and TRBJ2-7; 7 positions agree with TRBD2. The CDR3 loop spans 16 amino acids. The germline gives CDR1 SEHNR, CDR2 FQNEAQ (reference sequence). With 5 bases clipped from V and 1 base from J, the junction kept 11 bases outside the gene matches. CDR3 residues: CASSPEVAGESYEQYF. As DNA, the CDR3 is TGTGCCAGCAGCCCGGAAGTTGCGGGAGAGTCCTACGAGCAGTACTTC. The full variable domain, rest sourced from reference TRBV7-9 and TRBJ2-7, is DTGVSQNPRHKITKRGQNVTFRCDPISEHNRLYWYRQTLGQGPEFLTYFQNEAQLEKSRLLSDRFSAERPKGSFSTLEIQRTEQGDSAMYLCASSPEVAGESYEQYFGPGTRLTVT.

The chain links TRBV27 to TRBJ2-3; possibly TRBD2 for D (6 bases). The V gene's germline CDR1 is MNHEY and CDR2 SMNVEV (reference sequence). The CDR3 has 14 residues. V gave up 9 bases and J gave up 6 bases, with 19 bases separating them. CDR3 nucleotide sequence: TGTGCCAGTCGCGTCCAGGGAGCGGGCGATACGCAGTATTTT. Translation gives CASRVQGAGDTQYF.

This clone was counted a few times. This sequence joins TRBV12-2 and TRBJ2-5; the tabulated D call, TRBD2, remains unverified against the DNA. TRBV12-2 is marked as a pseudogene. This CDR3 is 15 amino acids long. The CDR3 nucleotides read TGTGCAAGTCGATCCCCGTTAGGGAGCGAAGAGACCCAGTACTTC. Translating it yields CASRSPLGSEETQYF.

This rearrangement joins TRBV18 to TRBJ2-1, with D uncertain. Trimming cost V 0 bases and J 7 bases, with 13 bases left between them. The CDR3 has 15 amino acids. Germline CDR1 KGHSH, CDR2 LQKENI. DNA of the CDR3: TGTGCCAGCTCACCACCGGTCAATAGTTGGAATGAGCAGTTCTTC. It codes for CASSPPVNSWNEQFF.

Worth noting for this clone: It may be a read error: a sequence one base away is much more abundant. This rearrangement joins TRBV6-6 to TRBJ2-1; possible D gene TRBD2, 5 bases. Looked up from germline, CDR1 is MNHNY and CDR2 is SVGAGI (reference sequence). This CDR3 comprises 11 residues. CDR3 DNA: TGTGCGGCCGGGACCTACAATGAGCAGTTCTTC. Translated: CAAGTYNEQFF.

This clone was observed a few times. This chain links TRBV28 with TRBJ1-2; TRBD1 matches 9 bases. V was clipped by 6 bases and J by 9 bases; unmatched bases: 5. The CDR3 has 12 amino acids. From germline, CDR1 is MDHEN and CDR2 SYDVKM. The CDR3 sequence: CASSTGGVSYTF. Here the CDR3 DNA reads TGTGCCAGCAGCACAGGGGGCGTGAGCTACACCTTC.

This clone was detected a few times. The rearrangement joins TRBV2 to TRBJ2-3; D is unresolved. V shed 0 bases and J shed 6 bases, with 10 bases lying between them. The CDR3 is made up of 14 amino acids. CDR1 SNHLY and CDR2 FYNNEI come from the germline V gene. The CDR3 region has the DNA TGTGCCAGCAGTGAAGCTCTTAGTATGGATACGCAGTATTTT. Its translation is CASSEALSMDTQYF.

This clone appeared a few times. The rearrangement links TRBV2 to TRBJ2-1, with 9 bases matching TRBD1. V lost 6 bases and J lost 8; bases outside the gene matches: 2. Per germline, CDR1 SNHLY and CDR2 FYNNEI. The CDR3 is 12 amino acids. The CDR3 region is CASRDRGDEQFF. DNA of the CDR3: TGTGCCAGCAGGGACAGGGGAGATGAGCAGTTCTTC.

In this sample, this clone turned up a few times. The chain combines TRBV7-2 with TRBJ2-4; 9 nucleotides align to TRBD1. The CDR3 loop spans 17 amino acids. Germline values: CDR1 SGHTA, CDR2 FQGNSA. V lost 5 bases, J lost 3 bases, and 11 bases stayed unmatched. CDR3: CASSQAPGTGSKNIQYF. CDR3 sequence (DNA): TGTGCCAGCAGCCAAGCCCCCGGGACAGGGAGCAAAAACATTCAGTACTTC.

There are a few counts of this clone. The CDR3 coding sequence is TGTGCCAGCAGTCTGCCTCCTACAGAGACCCAGTACTTC. Encoded protein: CASSLPPTETQYF. The J gene is TRBJ2-5, the V gene TRBV2, with D hard to call. Trimming removed 5 bases at V and 4 bases at J, with 11 bases between. This CDR3 spans 13 amino acids. Germline-derived CDR1 and CDR2 are SNHLY and FYNNEI.

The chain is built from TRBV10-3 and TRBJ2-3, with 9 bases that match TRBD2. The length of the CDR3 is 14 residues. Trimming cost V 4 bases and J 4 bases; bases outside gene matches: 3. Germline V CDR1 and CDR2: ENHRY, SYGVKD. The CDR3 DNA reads TGTGCCATCAGTGGGGCTAGCGGGGCAGATACGCAGTATTTT. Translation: CAISGASGADTQYF.

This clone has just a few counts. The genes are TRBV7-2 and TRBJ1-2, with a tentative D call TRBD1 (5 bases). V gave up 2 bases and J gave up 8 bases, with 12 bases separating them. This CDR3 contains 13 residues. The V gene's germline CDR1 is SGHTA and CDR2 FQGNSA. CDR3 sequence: CASSLSQAGGYTF. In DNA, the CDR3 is TGTGCCAGCAGCTTATCTCAGGCAGGGGGCTACACCTTC. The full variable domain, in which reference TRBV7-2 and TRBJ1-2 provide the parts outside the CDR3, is GAGVSQSPSNKVTEKGKDVELRCDPISGHTALYWYRQSLGQGLEFLIYFQGNSAPDKSGLPSDRFSAERTGGSVSTLTIQRTQQEDSAVYLCASSLSQAGGYTFGSGTRLTVV.

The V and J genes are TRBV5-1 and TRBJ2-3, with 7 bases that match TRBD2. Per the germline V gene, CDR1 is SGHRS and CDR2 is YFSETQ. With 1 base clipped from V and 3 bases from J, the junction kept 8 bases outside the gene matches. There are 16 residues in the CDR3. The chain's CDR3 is CASSLSAGEPTDTQYF. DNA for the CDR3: TGCGCCAGCAGCTTGTCGGCGGGGGAGCCTACAGATACGCAGTATTTT.

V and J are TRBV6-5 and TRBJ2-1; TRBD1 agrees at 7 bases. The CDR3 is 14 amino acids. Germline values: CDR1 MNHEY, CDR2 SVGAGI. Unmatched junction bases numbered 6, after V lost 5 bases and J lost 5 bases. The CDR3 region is CASSTRTGNNEQFF. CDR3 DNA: TGTGCCAGCAGTACGAGGACAGGAAACAATGAGCAGTTCTTC.

The CDR3 region is CASSSGQGSQPQHF. As DNA, the CDR3 is TGTGCCAGCAGTTCAGGACAGGGGAGTCAGCCCCAGCATTTT. The chain links TRBV28 to TRBJ1-5; the match to TRBD1 covers 9 bases. Unmatched junction bases numbered 4, after V lost 4 bases and J lost 6 bases. Germline CDR1 and CDR2: MDHEN and SYDVKM. The CDR3 sequence is 14 residues long.

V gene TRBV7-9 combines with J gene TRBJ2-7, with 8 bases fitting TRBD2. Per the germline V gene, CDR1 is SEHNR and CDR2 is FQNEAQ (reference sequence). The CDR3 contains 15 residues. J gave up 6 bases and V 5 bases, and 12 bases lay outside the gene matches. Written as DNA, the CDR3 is TGTGCCAGCAGCGAGAGGAGCGGGAGCACATCCGAGCAGTACTTC. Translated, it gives CASSERSGSTSEQYF.

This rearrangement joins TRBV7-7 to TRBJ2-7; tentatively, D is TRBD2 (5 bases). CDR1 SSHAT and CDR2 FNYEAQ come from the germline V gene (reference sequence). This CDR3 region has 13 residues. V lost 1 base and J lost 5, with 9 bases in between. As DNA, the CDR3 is TGTGCCAGCAGCTTAGGTTTGCGGGACGAGCAGTACTTC. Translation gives CASSLGLRDEQYF.

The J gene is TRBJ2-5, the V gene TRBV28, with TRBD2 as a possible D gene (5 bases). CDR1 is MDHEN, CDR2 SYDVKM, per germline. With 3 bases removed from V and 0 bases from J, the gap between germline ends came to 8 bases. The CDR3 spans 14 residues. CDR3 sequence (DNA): TGTGCCAGCAGTTTGTGGGAGTACCAAGAGACCCAGTACTTC. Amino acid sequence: CASSLWEYQETQYF.

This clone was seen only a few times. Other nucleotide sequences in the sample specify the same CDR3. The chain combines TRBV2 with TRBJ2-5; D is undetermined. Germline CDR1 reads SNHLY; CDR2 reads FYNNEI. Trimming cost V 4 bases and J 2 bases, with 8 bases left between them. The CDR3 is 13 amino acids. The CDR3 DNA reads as TGTGCCAGCAGTGGCGAGAGACAAGAGACCCAGTACTTC. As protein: CASSGERQETQYF.

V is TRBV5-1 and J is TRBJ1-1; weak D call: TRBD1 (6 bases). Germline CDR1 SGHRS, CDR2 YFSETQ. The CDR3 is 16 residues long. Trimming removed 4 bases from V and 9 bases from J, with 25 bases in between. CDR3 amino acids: CASSTDSLTGKGKAFF. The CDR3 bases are TGCGCCAGCAGCACCGACTCATTAACAGGGAAGGGAAAAGCTTTCTTT.

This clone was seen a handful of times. The CDR3 reads CASTRDGEGGPQHF. CDR3 nucleotide sequence: TGTGCCAGCACCAGAGACGGCGAGGGAGGGCCCCAGCATTTT. The chain carries TRBV7-9 and TRBJ1-5; D gene unclear. Germline V gene data show CDR1 as SEHNR and CDR2 as FQNEAQ (reference sequence). The CDR3 loop spans 14 amino acids. With 7 bases removed from V and 9 bases from J, the gap between germline ends came to 19 bases.

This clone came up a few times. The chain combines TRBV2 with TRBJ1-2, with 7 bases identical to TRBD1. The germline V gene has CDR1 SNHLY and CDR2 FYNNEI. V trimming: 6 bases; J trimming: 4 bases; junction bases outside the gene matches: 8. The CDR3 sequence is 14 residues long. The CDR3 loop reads CASRYGQVIYGYTF. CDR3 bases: TGTGCCAGCAGATACGGACAGGTGATCTATGGCTACACCTTC.